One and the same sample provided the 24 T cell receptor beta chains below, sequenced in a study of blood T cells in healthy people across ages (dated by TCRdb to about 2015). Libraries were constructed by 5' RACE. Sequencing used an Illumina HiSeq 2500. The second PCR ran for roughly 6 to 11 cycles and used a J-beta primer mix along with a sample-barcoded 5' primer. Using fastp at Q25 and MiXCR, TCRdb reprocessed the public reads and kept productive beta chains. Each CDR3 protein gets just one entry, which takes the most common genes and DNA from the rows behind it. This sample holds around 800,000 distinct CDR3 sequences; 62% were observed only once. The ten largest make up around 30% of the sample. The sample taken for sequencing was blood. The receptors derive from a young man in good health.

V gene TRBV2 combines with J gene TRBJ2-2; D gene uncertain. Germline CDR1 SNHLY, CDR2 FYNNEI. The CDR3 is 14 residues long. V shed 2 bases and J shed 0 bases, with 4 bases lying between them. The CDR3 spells CASSERSNTGELFF. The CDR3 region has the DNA TGTGCCAGCAGTGAACGCTCGAACACCGGGGAGCTGTTTTTT.

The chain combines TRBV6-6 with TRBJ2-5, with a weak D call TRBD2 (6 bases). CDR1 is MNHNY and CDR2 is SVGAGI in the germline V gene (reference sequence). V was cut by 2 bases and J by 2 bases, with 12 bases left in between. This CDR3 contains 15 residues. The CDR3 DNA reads TGTGCCAGCAGTTACGTCGGGGAGGCACAAGAGACCCAGTACTTC. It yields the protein CASSYVGEAQETQYF.

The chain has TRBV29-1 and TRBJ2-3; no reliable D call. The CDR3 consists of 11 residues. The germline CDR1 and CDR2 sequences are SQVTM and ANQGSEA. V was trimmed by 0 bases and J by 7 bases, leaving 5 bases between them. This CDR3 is CSVEERYTQYF. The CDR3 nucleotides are TGCAGCGTTGAAGAGCGATATACGCAGTATTTT.

The CDR3, as DNA: TGTGCCAGCAGCTTAAAGCTGGCGGGACTAGCTTCCACAGATACGCAGTATTTT. As protein: CASSLKLAGLASTDTQYF. The chain employs TRBV7-2 and TRBJ2-3; 9 bases agree with TRBD2. This CDR3 has 18 residues. From germline, CDR1 is SGHTA and CDR2 FQGNSA. The trim removed 2 bases at V and 2 bases at J, leaving 11 bases unmatched. Combining the CDR3 with reference TRBV7-2 and TRBJ2-3 gives the whole variable domain GAGVSQSPSNKVTEKGKDVELRCDPISGHTALYWYRQSLGQGLEFLIYFQGNSAPDKSGLPSDRFSAERTGGSVSTLTIQRTQQEDSAVYLCASSLKLAGLASTDTQYFGPGTRLTVL.

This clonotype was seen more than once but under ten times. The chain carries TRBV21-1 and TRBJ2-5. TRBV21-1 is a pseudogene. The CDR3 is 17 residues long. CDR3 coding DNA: TGTGCCAGCAGCAAAGAGCCCCGAGGAAGACCACAAGAGACCCAGTACTTC. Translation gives CASSKEPRGRPQETQYF.

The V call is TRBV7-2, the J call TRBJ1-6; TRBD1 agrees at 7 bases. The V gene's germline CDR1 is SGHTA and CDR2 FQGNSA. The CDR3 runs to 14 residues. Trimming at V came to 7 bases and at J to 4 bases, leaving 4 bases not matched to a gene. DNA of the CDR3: TGTGCCAGCATACAGGGGAGATATAATTCACCCCTCCACTTT. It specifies CASIQGRYNSPLHF. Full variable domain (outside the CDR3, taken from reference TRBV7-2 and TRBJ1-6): GAGVSQSPSNKVTEKGKDVELRCDPISGHTALYWYRQSLGQGLEFLIYFQGNSAPDKSGLPSDRFSAERTGGSVSTLTIQRTQQEDSAVYLCASIQGRYNSPLHFGNGTRLTVT.

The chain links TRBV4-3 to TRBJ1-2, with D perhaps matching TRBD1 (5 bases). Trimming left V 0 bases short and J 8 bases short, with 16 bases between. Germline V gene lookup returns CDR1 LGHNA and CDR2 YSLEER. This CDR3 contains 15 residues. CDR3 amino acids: CASSQEGVGGRGYTF. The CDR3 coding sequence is TGCGCCAGCAGCCAAGAGGGAGTGGGGGGACGGGGCTACACCTTC.

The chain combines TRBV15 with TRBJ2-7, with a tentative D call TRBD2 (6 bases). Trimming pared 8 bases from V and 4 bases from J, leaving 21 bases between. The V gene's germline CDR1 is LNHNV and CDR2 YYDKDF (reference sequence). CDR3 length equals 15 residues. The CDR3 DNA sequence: TGTGCCACCGACCTAGAGGGACTCGGGGGTTACGAGCAGTACTTC. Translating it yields CATDLEGLGGYEQYF.

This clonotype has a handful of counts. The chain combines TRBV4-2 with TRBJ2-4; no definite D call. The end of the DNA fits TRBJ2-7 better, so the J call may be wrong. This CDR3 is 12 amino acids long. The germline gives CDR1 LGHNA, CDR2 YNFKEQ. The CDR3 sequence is CASSQDTNEQYF. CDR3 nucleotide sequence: TGTGCCAGCAGCCAAGATACCAACGAGCAGTACTTC.

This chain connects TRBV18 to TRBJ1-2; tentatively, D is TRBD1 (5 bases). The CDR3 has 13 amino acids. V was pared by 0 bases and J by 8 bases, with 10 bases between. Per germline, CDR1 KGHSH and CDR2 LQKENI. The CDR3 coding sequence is TGTGCCAGCTCACCACCTGGGGCGCAGGGCTACACCTTC. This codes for CASSPPGAQGYTF.

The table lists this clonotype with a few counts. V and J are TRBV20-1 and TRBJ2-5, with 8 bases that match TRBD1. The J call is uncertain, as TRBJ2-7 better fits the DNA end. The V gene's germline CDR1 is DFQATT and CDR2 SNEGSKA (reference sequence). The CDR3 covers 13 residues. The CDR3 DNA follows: TGCAGTGCTCTCAGGGGGCTTACGCACGAGCAGTACTTC. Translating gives CSALRGLTHEQYF.

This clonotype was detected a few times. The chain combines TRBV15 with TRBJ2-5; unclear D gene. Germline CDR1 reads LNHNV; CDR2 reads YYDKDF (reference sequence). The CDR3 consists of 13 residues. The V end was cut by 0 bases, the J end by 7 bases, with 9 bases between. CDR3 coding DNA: TGTGCCACCAGCAGAGACCAGCGAGGGACCCAGTACTTC. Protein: CATSRDQRGTQYF.

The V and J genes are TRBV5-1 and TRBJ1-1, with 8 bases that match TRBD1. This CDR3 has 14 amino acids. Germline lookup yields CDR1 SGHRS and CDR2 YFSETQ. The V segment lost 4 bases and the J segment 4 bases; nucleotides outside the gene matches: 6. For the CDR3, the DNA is TGCGCCAGCAGCCCACACGACAGGGGCACTGAAGCTTTCTTT. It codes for CASSPHDRGTEAFF. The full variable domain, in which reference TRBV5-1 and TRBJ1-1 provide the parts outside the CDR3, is KAGVTQTPRYLIKTRGQQVTLSCSPISGHRSVSWYQQTPGQGLQFLFEYFSETQRNKGNFPGRFSGRQFSNSRSEMNVSTLELGDSALYLCASSPHDRGTEAFFGQGTRLTVV.

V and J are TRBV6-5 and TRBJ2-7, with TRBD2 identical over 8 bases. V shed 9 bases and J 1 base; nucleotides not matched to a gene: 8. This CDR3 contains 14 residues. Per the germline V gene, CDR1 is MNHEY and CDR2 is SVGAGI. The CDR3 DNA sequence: TGTGCCAGTTACCGGGGGGGCGAGTCCTACGAGCAGTACTTC. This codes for CASYRGGESYEQYF.

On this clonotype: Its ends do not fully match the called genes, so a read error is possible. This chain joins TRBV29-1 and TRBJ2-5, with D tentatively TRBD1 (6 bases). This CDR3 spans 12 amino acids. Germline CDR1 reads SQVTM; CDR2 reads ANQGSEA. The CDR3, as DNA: TGCTGCGTAAGGACAGACCAAGAGACCCAGTACTTC. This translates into CCVRTDQETQYF.

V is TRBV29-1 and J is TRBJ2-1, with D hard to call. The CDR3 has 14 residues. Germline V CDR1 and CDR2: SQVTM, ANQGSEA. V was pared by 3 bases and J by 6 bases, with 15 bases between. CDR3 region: CSVDPRSGGNEQFF. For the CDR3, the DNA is TGCAGCGTTGACCCCCGGTCCGGTGGCAATGAGCAGTTCTTC.

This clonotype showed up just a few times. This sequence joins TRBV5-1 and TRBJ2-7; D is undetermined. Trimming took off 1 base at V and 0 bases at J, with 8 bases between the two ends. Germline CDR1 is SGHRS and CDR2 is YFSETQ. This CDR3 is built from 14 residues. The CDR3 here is CASSLTSSSYEQYF. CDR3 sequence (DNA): TGCGCCAGCAGCTTGACAAGTTCCTCCTACGAGCAGTACTTC. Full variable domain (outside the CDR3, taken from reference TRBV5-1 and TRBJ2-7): KAGVTQTPRYLIKTRGQQVTLSCSPISGHRSVSWYQQTPGQGLQFLFEYFSETQRNKGNFPGRFSGRQFSNSRSEMNVSTLELGDSALYLCASSLTSSSYEQYFGPGTRLTVT.

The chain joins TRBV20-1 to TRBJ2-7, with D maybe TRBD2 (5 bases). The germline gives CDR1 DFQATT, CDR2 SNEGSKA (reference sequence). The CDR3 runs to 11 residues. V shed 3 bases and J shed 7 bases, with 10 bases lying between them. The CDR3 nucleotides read TGCAGTGCTAGTCATCCGGGAGAGCAGTACTTC. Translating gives CSASHPGEQYF.

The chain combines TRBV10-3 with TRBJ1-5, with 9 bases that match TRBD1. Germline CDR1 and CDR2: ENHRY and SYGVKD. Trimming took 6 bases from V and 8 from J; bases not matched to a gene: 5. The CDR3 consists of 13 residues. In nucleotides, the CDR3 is TGTGCCATCAGGGGTACAGGGGGCGAGCCCCAGCATTTT. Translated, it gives CAIRGTGGEPQHF.

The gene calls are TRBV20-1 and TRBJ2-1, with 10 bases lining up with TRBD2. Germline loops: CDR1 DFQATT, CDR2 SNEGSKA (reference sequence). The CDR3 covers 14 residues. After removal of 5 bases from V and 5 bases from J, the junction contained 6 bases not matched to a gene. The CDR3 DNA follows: TGCAGTGCTTTTAGCGGGGGGATCGACAATGAGCAGTTCTTC. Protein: CSAFSGGIDNEQFF.

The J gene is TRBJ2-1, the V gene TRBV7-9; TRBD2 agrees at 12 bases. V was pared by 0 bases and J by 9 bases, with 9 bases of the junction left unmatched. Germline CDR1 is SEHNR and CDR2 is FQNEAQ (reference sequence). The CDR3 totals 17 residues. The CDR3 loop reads CASSLARTSGEAPEQFF. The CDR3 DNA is TGTGCCAGCAGCTTAGCCCGGACTAGCGGGGAAGCCCCTGAGCAGTTCTTC.

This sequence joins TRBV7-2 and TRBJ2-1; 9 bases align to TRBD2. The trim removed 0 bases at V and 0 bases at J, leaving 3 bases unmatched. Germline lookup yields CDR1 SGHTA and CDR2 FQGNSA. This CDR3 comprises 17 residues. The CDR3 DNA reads TGTGCCAGCAGCTTAGCTAGCGGGGGATTCTCCTACAATGAGCAGTTCTTC. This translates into CASSLASGGFSYNEQFF. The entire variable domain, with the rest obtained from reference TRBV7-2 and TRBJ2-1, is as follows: GAGVSQSPSNKVTEKGKDVELRCDPISGHTALYWYRQSLGQGLEFLIYFQGNSAPDKSGLPSDRFSAERTGGSVSTLTIQRTQQEDSAVYLCASSLASGGFSYNEQFFGPGTRLTVL.

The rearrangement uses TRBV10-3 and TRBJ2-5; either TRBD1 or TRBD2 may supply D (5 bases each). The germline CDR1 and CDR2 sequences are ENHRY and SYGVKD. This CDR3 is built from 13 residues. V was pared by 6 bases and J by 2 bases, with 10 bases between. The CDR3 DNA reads TGTGCCATCAGAGGGGACGGTCAAGAGACCCAGTACTTC. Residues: CAIRGDGQETQYF.

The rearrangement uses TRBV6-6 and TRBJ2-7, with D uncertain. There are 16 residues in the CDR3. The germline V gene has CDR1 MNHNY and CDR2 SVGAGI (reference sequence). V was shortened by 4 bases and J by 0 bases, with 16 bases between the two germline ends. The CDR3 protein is CASSSPISVSSYEQYF. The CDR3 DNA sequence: TGTGCCAGCAGTTCCCCAATTTCGGTGAGCTCCTACGAGCAGTACTTC.